The 15 T cell receptor beta chains reported below all come from one sample, sequenced in a study of blood T cell repertoires in COVID-19. Some clones are missing from TCRdb's copy, which holds only in-frame ones; the method was immunoSEQ multiplex PCR. This table has 380,000 or so clones, approximately 90% appearing once. The specimen was PBMCs or T cells enriched from blood (not recorded which). The receptors derive from a woman aged 25 to 39 with acute COVID-19.

In its sample, this clone was seen once. This chain connects TRBV2 to TRBJ1-4, with 10 nucleotides matching TRBD1. From germline, CDR1 is SNHLY and CDR2 FYNNEI. With V trimmed by 8 bases and J by 8 bases, 11 bases remained unmatched. The length of the CDR3 is 15 residues. The CDR3 coding sequence is TGTGCCAGCGCCTCCCCGGGACAGGGGTACGAAAAACTGTTTTTT. Encoded protein: CASASPGQGYEKLFF.

The chain links TRBV4-2 to TRBJ1-5; D is possibly TRBD1 (6 bases). V lost 4 bases to trimming and J lost 7 bases, with 11 bases between them. Germline V lookup: CDR1 LGHNA, CDR2 YNFKEQ. CDR3 length equals 13 residues. The CDR3 DNA is TGTGCCAGCAGCCCGACCCAGGGGCAGCCCCAGCATTTT. It is translated as CASSPTQGQPQHF.

The CDR3 is CASSLEGRYQPQHF. Written as DNA, the CDR3 is TGTGCCAGCAGCCTCGAAGGCAGGTATCAGCCCCAGCATTTT. The genes are TRBV5-6 and TRBJ1-5, with D hard to call. The CDR3 extends over 14 amino acids. Germline CDR1 reads SGHDT; CDR2 reads YYEEEE. V lost 4 bases to trimming and J lost 5 bases, with 13 bases between them.

The chain links TRBV9 to TRBJ2-7, with 10 bases identical to TRBD2. After removal of 0 bases from V and 4 bases from J, the junction contained 4 bases not matched to a gene. This CDR3 spans 15 amino acids. Per germline, CDR1 SGDLS and CDR2 YYNGEE. CDR3 in DNA: TGTGCCAGCAGCGTAGGGAGCGGGGGGGTATACGAGCAGTACTTC. It translates to CASSVGSGGVYEQYF.

The genes are TRBV24-1 and TRBJ2-1, with TRBD2 matching 7 bases. The CDR3 is 15 residues long. The V segment lost 6 bases and the J segment 8 bases; nucleotides outside the gene matches: 12. Germline V gene data show CDR1 as KGHDR and CDR2 as SFDVKD. The CDR3 loop reads CATSPPPPAGDEQFF. CDR3 nucleotide sequence: TGTGCCACCAGTCCACCTCCCCCGGCGGGGGATGAGCAGTTCTTC.

The V call is TRBV19, the J call TRBJ1-1; D call uncertain. CDR1 is LNHDA, CDR2 SQIVND, per germline (reference sequence). The V end was cut by 9 bases, the J end by 6 bases, with 11 bases between. The CDR3 extends over 11 amino acids. The DNA for the CDR3 is TGTGCCAGCGAGGGTTTTCCTGAAGCTTTCTTT. It is translated as CASEGFPEAFF.

This clone was recorded only once. The V and J genes are TRBV6-7 and TRBJ1-3; no firm D call. TRBV6-7 is classed as an ORF, of uncertain function. The CDR3 is made up of 13 amino acids. Trimming stripped 1 base from V and 2 bases from J, with 3 bases between. As DNA, the CDR3 is TGTGCCAGCAGTTACTTAGCTGGAAACACCATATATTTT. It translates to CASSYLAGNTIYF.

The CDR3 DNA is TGTGCCACCAGTCCCGGGACAGGGGTTTATGAGCAGTTCTTC. Translated, it gives CATSPGTGVYEQFF. This chain connects TRBV24-1 to TRBJ2-1; 10 positions agree with TRBD1. The V and J ends lost 6 bases and 8 bases, in that order; junction bases with no gene match: 6. Germline V gene lookup returns CDR1 KGHDR and CDR2 SFDVKD. The length of the CDR3 is 14 residues.

V is TRBV7-6 and J is TRBJ2-6; no reliable D call. The CDR3 loop spans 17 amino acids. Per germline, CDR1 SGHVS and CDR2 FNYEAQ. Trimming removed 2 bases at V and 0 bases at J, with 11 bases between. This chain's CDR3 is CASSLRTPSSGANVLTF. Written as DNA, the CDR3 is TGTGCCAGCAGCTTAAGAACACCCAGCTCTGGGGCCAACGTCCTGACTTTC. Full variable domain (rest looked up from reference TRBV7-6 and TRBJ2-6): GAGVSQSPRYKVTKRGQDVALRCDPISGHVSLYWYRQALGQGPEFLTYFNYEAQQDKSGLPNDRFSAERPEGSISTLTIQRTEQRDSAMYRCASSLRTPSSGANVLTFGAGSRLTVL.

The chain uses TRBV7-9 and TRBJ1-6; 8 positions agree with TRBD1. The V gene end was trimmed by 5 bases and the J gene end by 8 bases; junction bases not matched to a gene: 5. CDR3 size: 14 residues. In germline, CDR1 is SEHNR, CDR2 FQNEAQ (reference sequence). The CDR3 is CASSARDRHSPLHF. CDR3 sequence (DNA): TGTGCCAGCAGCGCCCGGGACAGGCATTCACCCCTCCACTTT.

The rearrangement uses TRBV11-3 and TRBJ2-4, with D possibly matching TRBD1 (6 bases). The CDR3 runs 19 residues. Trimming removed 3 bases at V and 4 bases at J, with 25 bases between. The germline CDR1 and CDR2 sequences are SGHNT and YENEEA. CDR3 nucleotides: TGTGCCAGCAGCTTGAACCGCCTATTGTTACAGGGTCCGAAAAACATTCAGTACTTC. Residues: CASSLNRLLLQGPKNIQYF. Filled out from reference TRBV11-3 and TRBJ2-4, the complete variable domain reads EAGVVQSPRYKIIEKKQPVAFWCNPISGHNTLYWYLQNLGQGPELLIRYENEEAVDDSQLPKDRFSAERLKGVDSTLKIQPAELGDSAVYLCASSLNRLLLQGPKNIQYFGAGTRLSVL.

The gene calls are TRBV7-9 and TRBJ2-1; the D gene is possibly TRBD2 (6 bases). The germline gives CDR1 SEHNR, CDR2 FQNEAQ (reference sequence). Trimming removed 5 bases at V and 0 bases at J, with 14 bases between. CDR3 length: 16 amino acids. CDR3 sequence (DNA): TGTGCCAGCAGCGCCCGGGACTTGCGCTCCTACAATGAGCAGTTCTTC. Translation: CASSARDLRSYNEQFF.

The chain combines TRBV7-2 with TRBJ2-3, with a possible D match to TRBD2 (5 bases). Germline CDR1 reads SGHTA; CDR2 reads FQGNSA. The CDR3 has 15 amino acids. The V end lost 1 base, the J end lost 0 bases, and 8 bases lay between the germline ends. The CDR3 loop is CASSLERSSTDTQYF. CDR3 nucleotide sequence: TGTGCCAGCAGCTTAGAGCGGTCTAGCACAGATACGCAGTATTTT.

This chain links TRBV7-6 with TRBJ1-1; D gene uncertain. There are 13 residues in the CDR3. V was cut by 5 bases and J by 1 base, with 8 bases left in between. Germline CDR1 is SGHVS and CDR2 is FNYEAQ. The CDR3 DNA sequence: TGTGCCAGCAGCCCAAACACGAACACTGAAGCTTTCTTT. The encoded protein is CASSPNTNTEAFF.

The V call is TRBV12-3 or TRBV12-4, the J call TRBJ2-3; D is uncertain. The germline V and J ends were trimmed by 1 base and 3 bases, with 5 bases remaining between them. The CDR3 loop spans 13 amino acids. CDR3 nucleotide sequence: TGTGCCAGCAGTTTAGGGCTGACAGATACGCAGTATTTT. It encodes CASSLGLTDTQYF.